This is a list of T cell receptor beta chains from one sample in a study of memory CD4+ T cells and cytomegalovirus serostatus. The data were produced by immunoSEQ multiplex PCR, yet TCRdb's version contains in-frame clones alone and is incomplete. The sample carries approximately 52,000 clones, roughly 78% recorded once. Sequenced input: memory CD4+ T cells from blood. All receptors derive from an adult in good health and CMV-seronegative. CDR3s include the opening cysteine and the closing phenylalanine or tryptophan.

V gene,J gene,CDR3 protein
TRBV29-1,TRBJ1-1,CSVEAVWRGRTEAFF
TRBV28,TRBJ2-5,CASSSTSPQETQYF
TRBV10-3,TRBJ1-1,CAISLGQLNTEAFF
TRBV30,TRBJ2-1,CAWTYSSYNEQFF
TRBV2,TRBJ1-2,CASNSDGYYGYTF
TRBV5-1,TRBJ2-3,CASSPTPGDTQYF
TRBV2,TRBJ1-5,CASSDVRGNQPQHF
TRBV18,TRBJ2-3,CASSPRDGPRDTQYF
TRBV29-1,TRBJ2-7,CSVSGQDHYEQYF
TRBV7-6,TRBJ2-1,CASSLEGRGHRGNEQFF
TRBV6-6,TRBJ2-7,CASSRTDYEQYF
TRBV5-4,TRBJ1-2,CASSLERAGRYGYTF
TRBV7-2,TRBJ2-3,CASSLGISGGSDTQYF
TRBV19,TRBJ1-5,CASSEQGRHQPQHF
TRBV5-5,TRBJ2-4,CAKKRGQEDIQYF
TRBV5-1,TRBJ1-5,CASSSEGGPNQPQHF
TRBV19,TRBJ1-5,CASSNSGGSNQPQHF
TRBV29-1,TRBJ2-5,CSVTIGETQYF
TRBV7-2,TRBJ1-3,CASSLAAQGTGAGNTIYF